Listed here is a single TCR beta chain. Profiled with immunoSEQ multiplex PCR; TCRdb holds only in-frame clones, not every one. Of about 250,000 clones listed, roughly four fifths are singletons. These data belong to a study of blood T cell repertoires in COVID-19. Study at large: COVID-19 samples collected from the United States, Italy and Spain covered acute and convalescent phases.

Seattle cases were enrolled at active infection and followed longitudinally. V lost 2 bases and J lost 1; bases outside the gene matches: 7. The germline V gene encodes CDR1 SGDLS and CDR2 YYNGEE. The CDR3 loop spans 17 amino acids. This TCR was sampled from a person between 65 and 79 years old with COVID-19, enrolled during active disease. The gene calls are TRBV9 and TRBJ2-5, with 11 nucleotides matching TRBD2. The material sequenced was peripheral blood. The CDR3 loop is CASSVAGTSGGQETQYF. The CDR3 DNA follows: TGTGCCAGCAGCGTGGCCGGGACTAGCGGTGGCCAAGAGACCCAGTACTTC.